This is a list of T cell receptor beta chains from one sample in a study of PD-1 blockade in classical Hodgkin lymphoma. Generated by immunoSEQ multiplex PCR, the TCRdb table keeps only in-frame clones and is missing some. The sample shows tens of thousands of clones, about 90% of them seen only once. Sequenced here: peripheral blood mononuclear cells (PBMCs), sampled before the fourth cycle of nivolumab. The source of these receptors is a human donor with classical Hodgkin lymphoma. The CDR3 runs from the conserved cysteine through the conserved F or W. Each record gives: D gene, clone size, J gene, V gene, CDR3 DNA, CDR3 protein. The D gene is left open where the match is weak. A row's size may be missing; if present it is once, few, many or a size class.

d_gene: .
abundance: .
j_gene: TRBJ1-3
v_gene: TRBV7-9
CDR3nt: TGTGCCAGCAGCCAAGCAGGGTTCGGAAACACCATATATTTT
CDR3aa: CASSQAGFGNTIYF

d_gene: .
abundance: .
j_gene: TRBJ1-1
v_gene: TRBV2
CDR3nt: TGTGCCAGCGGTCCGGGGAGAACTGAAGCTTTCTTT
CDR3aa: CASGPGRTEAFF

d_gene: .
abundance: .
j_gene: TRBJ2-5
v_gene: TRBV18
CDR3nt: TGTGCCAGCTCACCACCGGTCGGGACCAAGTACCAAGAGACCCAGTACTTC
CDR3aa: CASSPPVGTKYQETQYF

d_gene: .
abundance: .
j_gene: TRBJ1-5
v_gene: TRBV19
CDR3nt: TGTGCCAGTATAGAAAAGGGGAGCTTAGGGTATAGCAATCAGCCCCAGCATTTT
CDR3aa: CASIEKGSLGYSNQPQHF

d_gene: .
abundance: .
j_gene: TRBJ1-1
v_gene: TRBV19
CDR3nt: TGTGCCAGTAGTAGGAGAGAAGAGGACACTGAAGCTTTCTTT
CDR3aa: CASSRREEDTEAFF

d_gene: TRBD1
abundance: .
j_gene: TRBJ2-7
v_gene: TRBV2
CDR3nt: TGTGCCAGCAGTGAGAGGGGGCCGTACGAGCAGTACTTC
CDR3aa: CASSERGPYEQYF

d_gene: .
abundance: .
j_gene: TRBJ2-7
v_gene: TRBV11-2
CDR3nt: TGTGCCAGCAGTTCACCCCCGGGCTACGAGCAGTACTTC
CDR3aa: CASSSPPGYEQYF

d_gene: .
abundance: .
j_gene: TRBJ1-4
v_gene: TRBV10-3
CDR3nt: TGTGCCATCGGAGTAGGCCCGGGACAAGGGGAAAAACTGTTTTTT
CDR3aa: CAIGVGPGQGEKLFF

d_gene: TRBD1
abundance: .
j_gene: TRBJ1-6
v_gene: TRBV28
CDR3nt: TGTGCCACCAGGGGGTCTAATTCACCCCTCCACTTT
CDR3aa: CATRGSNSPLHF

d_gene: .
abundance: .
j_gene: TRBJ1-2
v_gene: TRBV18
CDR3nt: TGTGCCAGCTCCCGGAACAGGGATGGCTACACCTTC
CDR3aa: CASSRNRDGYTF

d_gene: .
abundance: .
j_gene: TRBJ2-3
v_gene: TRBV13
CDR3nt: TGTGCCAGCAGCTTGTCGGCCACAGATACGCAGTATTTT
CDR3aa: CASSLSATDTQYF

d_gene: TRBD2
abundance: .
j_gene: TRBJ2-7
v_gene: TRBV6-6
CDR3nt: TGTGCCAGCACCGGGGGGGAGACTCCCTGGTACGAGCAGTACTTC
CDR3aa: CASTGGETPWYEQYF

d_gene: TRBD1
abundance: .
j_gene: TRBJ1-3
v_gene: TRBV4-1
CDR3nt: TGCGCCAGCAGCCAAGAAGGACAGGGTTTTGGAAACACCATATATTTT
CDR3aa: CASSQEGQGFGNTIYF

d_gene: .
abundance: once
j_gene: TRBJ1-2
v_gene: TRBV7-9
CDR3nt: TGTGCCAGCAGCTCAAACAGGGCCTACGGCTACACCTTC
CDR3aa: CASSSNRAYGYTF

d_gene: TRBD1
abundance: .
j_gene: TRBJ2-3
v_gene: TRBV4-1
CDR3nt: TGCGCCAGCAGCCAAGGGCAGGGGGTTGAAGATACGCAGTATTTT
CDR3aa: CASSQGQGVEDTQYF

d_gene: TRBD1
abundance: .
j_gene: TRBJ2-7
v_gene: TRBV7-9
CDR3nt: TGTGCCAGCAGCTGGGGACAGGGGGCGGATAACGAGCAGTACTTC
CDR3aa: CASSWGQGADNEQYF

d_gene: .
abundance: .
j_gene: TRBJ1-2
v_gene: TRBV5-1
CDR3nt: TGCGCCAGCAGCTTGACCGGGACTGCTAACTATGGCTACACCTTC
CDR3aa: CASSLTGTANYGYTF

d_gene: TRBD1
abundance: .
j_gene: TRBJ1-5
v_gene: TRBV7-2
CDR3nt: TGTGCCAGCAGCTTAGATGGGACAGTCCTACAGCCCCAGCATTTT
CDR3aa: CASSLDGTVLQPQHF

d_gene: .
abundance: .
j_gene: TRBJ2-5
v_gene: TRBV21-1
CDR3nt: TGTGCCAGCAGCCGAGGAAGGGGCCAGACACAAGAGACCCAGTACTTC
CDR3aa: CASSRGRGQTQETQYF

d_gene: .
abundance: .
j_gene: TRBJ2-1
v_gene: TRBV27
CDR3nt: TGTGCCAGCAGTTGGGTCGGCCCCACATATGAGCAGTTCTTC
CDR3aa: CASSWVGPTYEQFF

d_gene: .
abundance: .
j_gene: TRBJ1-5
v_gene: TRBV10-3
CDR3nt: TGTGCCATCAGTGAGTCAGGGGGCAATCAGCCCCAGCATTTT
CDR3aa: CAISESGGNQPQHF

d_gene: TRBD1
abundance: .
j_gene: TRBJ2-2
v_gene: TRBV7-8
CDR3nt: TGTGCCAGCCGGGACAGGGTGACCGGGGAGCTGTTTTTT
CDR3aa: CASRDRVTGELFF

d_gene: .
abundance: .
j_gene: TRBJ2-3
v_gene: TRBV7-2
CDR3nt: TGTGCCAGCAGCTTTAGCGGAGATACGCAGTATTTT
CDR3aa: CASSFSGDTQYF

d_gene: .
abundance: .
j_gene: TRBJ2-1
v_gene: TRBV28
CDR3nt: TGTGCCAGCAGTCCGAGTAGGGGGGCAGGGTCCGGGAATGAGCAGTTCTTC
CDR3aa: CASSPSRGAGSGNEQFF

d_gene: TRBD2
abundance: .
j_gene: TRBJ2-1
v_gene: TRBV18
CDR3nt: TGTGCCAGCTCCCTCTATAGCGGGCCCAATGAGCAGTTCTTC
CDR3aa: CASSLYSGPNEQFF